The 10 T cell receptor beta chains given below trace back to one sample, sequenced in a study of blood T cell repertoires in COVID-19. Sequencing was performed with immunoSEQ multiplex PCR; in TCRdb, only in-frame clones are kept and a portion is missing. The sample holds approximately 230,000 clones; approximately 89% are singletons and the top ten take roughly 6.7%. Specimen: peripheral blood. Every receptor here comes from a woman in her twenties or thirties with COVID-19, enrolled during active disease.

The rearrangement uses TRBV4-1 and TRBJ2-1, with 11 nucleotides matching TRBD2. The V gene's germline CDR1 is MGHRA and CDR2 YSYEKL. V dropped 3 bases and J dropped 0; count of bases not matched to a gene: 13. This CDR3 is built from 20 residues. Written as DNA, the CDR3 is TGCGCCAGCAGCCAGGTCGGGACTAGCGGTTATCAGAGCTCCTACAATGAGCAGTTCTTC. Residues: CASSQVGTSGYQSSYNEQFF.

The count of this clone is one. V and J are TRBV30 and TRBJ2-5; D unclear. The germline V gene has CDR1 GTSNPN and CDR2 SVGIG (reference sequence). The CDR3 consists of 16 residues. V was cut by 3 bases and J by 0 bases, with 17 bases left in between. The DNA for the CDR3 is TGTGCCTGGAGGGAAAGAGGTTCGTCTTACCAAGAGACCCAGTACTTC. It codes for CAWRERGSSYQETQYF. Full variable domain (remainder filled in from reference TRBV30 and TRBJ2-5): SQTIHQWPATLVQPVGSPLSLECTVEGTSNPNLYWYRQAAGRGLQLLFYSVGIGQISSEVPQNLSASRPQDRQFILSSKKLLLSDSGFYLCAWRERGSSYQETQYFGPGTRLLVL.

This clone has a single count. This chain uses TRBV30 with TRBJ1-1; TRBD1 agrees at 7 bases. V shed 4 bases, J shed 5 bases, and the junction held 4 bases outside the gene matches. The CDR3 sequence is 12 residues long. Looked up from germline, CDR1 is GTSNPN and CDR2 is SVGIG (reference sequence). CDR3: CAWTPGGTEAFF. In nucleotides, the CDR3 is TGTGCCTGGACACCAGGGGGAACTGAAGCTTTCTTT.

V and J are TRBV12-3 or TRBV12-4 and TRBJ1-5; the D is unclear. This CDR3 is built from 13 residues. With 2 bases removed from V and 7 bases from J, the gap between germline ends came to 9 bases. The CDR3 sequence is CASSLTGVQPQHF. CDR3 in DNA: TGTGCCAGCAGTTTAACGGGAGTGCAGCCCCAGCATTTT.

This chain connects TRBV6-5 to TRBJ2-2; D call uncertain. V was clipped by 6 bases and J by 0 bases, with 11 bases between them. Germline CDR1 MNHEY, CDR2 SVGAGI. The CDR3 spans 15 residues. CDR3 sequence (DNA): TGTGCCAGCAGGTCGGGTGACGCGAACACCGGGGAGCTGTTTTTT. Translation gives CASRSGDANTGELFF.

The V and J genes are TRBV5-1 and TRBJ1-2; D is possibly TRBD1 (6 bases). Per germline, CDR1 SGHRS and CDR2 YFSETQ. V was cut by 0 bases and J by 0 bases, with 9 bases left in between. CDR3 length equals 15 residues. The CDR3: CASSLVGASNYGYTF. The CDR3 DNA is TGCGCCAGCAGCTTGGTGGGGGCCTCTAACTATGGCTACACCTTC.

This clone was detected only a few times. The gene calls are TRBV4-1 and TRBJ1-2; D possibly corresponds to TRBD1 (5 bases). CDR1 MGHRA and CDR2 YSYEKL come from the germline V gene. V was pared by 3 bases and J by 0 bases, with 11 bases between. This CDR3 is 15 amino acids long. Here the CDR3 DNA reads TGCGCCAGCAGCCACGCGGACAAGACTAACTATGGCTACACCTTC. Residues: CASSHADKTNYGYTF.

J is TRBJ2-2 and V is TRBV6-5, with 7 bases fitting TRBD1. Germline trimming cut 1 base from V and 6 bases from J; bases unmatched to any gene: 5. Per the germline V gene, CDR1 is MNHEY and CDR2 is SVGAGI. This CDR3 region has 15 residues. CDR3 sequence reads: CASSYYRGPAGELFF. CDR3 in DNA: TGTGCCAGCAGTTACTACAGGGGCCCCGCCGGGGAGCTGTTTTTT.

The chain uses TRBV7-2 and TRBJ2-5, with 8 bases fitting TRBD2. Unmatched junction bases numbered 11, after V lost 4 bases and J lost 1 base. The CDR3 has 17 amino acids. Looked up from germline, CDR1 is SGHTA and CDR2 is FQGNSA. The CDR3 DNA is TGTGCCAGCAGCTCCCGGAGGGCGGGGGGTATCCAAGAGACCCAGTACTTC. Residues: CASSSRRAGGIQETQYF.

This chain links TRBV4-3 with TRBJ2-1; 13 nucleotides align to TRBD2. This CDR3 region has 16 residues. The V gene end was trimmed by 2 bases and the J gene end by 4 bases; junction bases not matched to a gene: 2. CDR1 is LGHNA and CDR2 is YSLEER in the germline V gene. This CDR3 is CASSQMGLAGYNEQFF. As DNA, the CDR3 is TGCGCCAGCAGCCAAATGGGACTAGCGGGGTACAATGAGCAGTTCTTC.